This T cell receptor (beta chain) emerged from a study of cytomegalovirus exposure and HLA in healthy donors. Study results and limitations: DRB1 showed the most TCR associations and HLA-C the fewest in a later analysis, as rates varied by HLA locus.

With 60 Vbeta and 13 Jbeta primers, the PCR was carried out. Measured with immunoSEQ multiplex PCR; TCRdb has only the in-frame clones, and not every one. The sample has roughly 100,000 clones; 70% are singletons. Healthy bone marrow donors made up the donor group. This clone was counted only a few times. The antigen remains undetermined. Germline V lookup: CDR1 SGHRS, CDR2 YFSETQ. The CDR3 extends over 16 amino acids. The V gene lost 0 bases and the J gene lost 3 bases, with 15 bases spanning the gap. The TCR sequence derives from a woman between 45 and 65 years old in good health and CMV-seropositive. Sequenced sample: PBMCs. V is TRBV5-1 and J is TRBJ2-5; TRBD1 might be the D (5 bases). The CDR3 region has the DNA TGCGCCAGCAGCTTGGGGCGCCTGGTAGGGGAAGAGACCCAGTACTTC. Translating gives CASSLGRLVGEETQYF.